A single sample is the source of the 21 T cell receptor beta chains below, sequenced in a study of blood T cell repertoires in COVID-19. Data came from immunoSEQ multiplex PCR; TCRdb stores just in-frame clones and leaves some out. The sample shows approximately 160,000 clones, approximately 88% of them seen only once. Sequencing was performed on peripheral blood. The receptors come from a woman over 75 with active or convalescent COVID-19.

The J gene is TRBJ1-1, the V gene TRBV10-2; the match to TRBD1 covers 9 bases. J was trimmed by 5 bases and V by 8 bases; bases with no gene match: 9. CDR1 and CDR2 from the germline V gene are WSHSY and SAAADI. This CDR3 comprises 14 residues. CDR3 DNA sequence: TGCGCCAGCCTAATCCCGGGACAGGGTACTGAAGCTTTCTTT. It is translated as CASLIPGQGTEAFF.

The count of this clone is one. The chain combines TRBV18 with TRBJ2-5, with TRBD1 matching over 8 bases. V lost 3 bases and J lost 3; bases outside the gene matches: 3. Germline CDR1 and CDR2: KGHSH and LQKENI. There are 14 residues in the CDR3. This chain's CDR3 is CASSPGQEKETQYF. The CDR3 DNA reads as TGTGCCAGCTCACCGGGACAGGAGAAAGAGACCCAGTACTTC.

This clone was detected once. The rearrangement uses TRBV5-1 and TRBJ1-1; D unresolved. There are 13 residues in the CDR3. In germline, CDR1 is SGHRS, CDR2 YFSETQ. The V and J ends lost 5 bases and 1 base respectively, with 9 bases between them. The CDR3 protein is CASRAGGNTEAFF. Here the CDR3 DNA reads TGCGCCAGCAGGGCAGGAGGGAACACTGAAGCTTTCTTT.

V and J are TRBV7-2 and TRBJ2-3; unclear D gene. This CDR3 has 14 amino acids. Germline CDR1 is SGHTA and CDR2 is FQGNSA. Trimming pared 0 bases from V and 4 bases from J, leaving 8 bases between. CDR3 residues: CASSLAHPADTQYF. In DNA form, the CDR3 reads TGTGCCAGCAGCTTAGCCCACCCGGCAGATACGCAGTATTTT.

This chain links TRBV5-1 with TRBJ1-1; no definite D call. This CDR3 region has 14 residues. CDR1 SGHRS and CDR2 YFSETQ come from the germline V gene. V lost 2 bases and J lost 5, with 13 bases in between. CDR3 protein: CASSLIDIGTEAFF. The DNA of the CDR3 is TGCGCCAGCAGCTTAATCGACATTGGAACTGAAGCTTTCTTT.

This rearrangement joins TRBV16 to TRBJ1-3, with a weak D call TRBD1 (6 bases). The CDR3 spans 14 residues. V lost 5 bases to trimming and J lost 0 bases, with 8 bases between them. In germline, CDR1 is KGHSY, CDR2 FQNENV. The CDR3 nucleotides are TGTGCCAGCAGCGGGGGCGGCTCTGGAAACACCATATATTTT. Residues: CASSGGGSGNTIYF.

V gene TRBV27 combines with J gene TRBJ2-3; D is ambiguous. Germline V gives CDR1 MNHEY, CDR2 SMNVEV (reference sequence). Trimming shortened V by 4 bases and J by 2 bases, and 10 bases separated the two germline ends. The CDR3 totals 14 residues. CDR3 in amino acids: CASSSAVPTDTQYF. The DNA for the CDR3 is TGTGCCAGCAGTTCCGCGGTCCCCACAGATACGCAGTATTTT.

In its sample, this clone was seen a few times. The V and J genes are TRBV6-2 or TRBV6-3 and TRBJ1-4; D remains unclear. The CDR3 covers 14 residues. In germline, CDR1 is MNHEY, CDR2 SVGEGT. Trimming pared 2 bases from V and 3 bases from J, leaving 7 bases between. CDR3 bases: TGTGCCAGCAGTTACGCGGCAGCTAATGAAAAACTGTTTTTT. Amino acid sequence: CASSYAAANEKLFF.

With respect to this clone: The sample contains more than one DNA sequence encoding this CDR3. For the CDR3, the DNA is TGTGCCAGCAGCTTAGCGAGAGAGACCCAGTACTTC. Translated, it gives CASSLARETQYF. The chain joins TRBV7-2 to TRBJ2-5; no clear D gene. There are 12 residues in the CDR3. The V gene lost 0 bases and the J gene lost 4 bases, with 3 bases spanning the gap. Looked up from germline, CDR1 is SGHTA and CDR2 is FQGNSA.

V is TRBV9 and J is TRBJ1-2, with D uncertain. The CDR3 extends over 16 amino acids. The V gene's germline CDR1 is SGDLS and CDR2 YYNGEE. Trimming cost V 4 bases and J 4 bases, with 20 bases left between them. The CDR3 sequence: CASSPPWAGLGYGYTF. The CDR3 bases are TGTGCCAGCAGCCCTCCCTGGGCGGGATTAGGCTATGGCTACACCTTC.

The gene calls are TRBV6-6 and TRBJ2-7; tentatively, D is TRBD2 (5 bases). Germline loops: CDR1 MNHNY, CDR2 SVGAGI (reference sequence). This CDR3 comprises 15 residues. V was pared by 5 bases and J by 3 bases, with 17 bases between. This CDR3 is CASSKATGFSYEQYF. CDR3 bases: TGTGCCAGCAGTAAAGCCACGGGGTTTAGCTACGAGCAGTACTTC.

The J gene is TRBJ2-7, the V gene TRBV25-1; D may be TRBD1 (6 bases). V gave up 10 bases and J gave up 1 base, with 14 bases separating them. CDR1 is MGHDK and CDR2 is SYGVNS in the germline V gene. The CDR3 has 13 residues. CDR3 region: CATQGYGSYEQYF. The CDR3, as DNA: TGTGCCACCCAGGGGTACGGATCCTACGAGCAGTACTTC.

The table lists this clone with a count of one. This chain joins TRBV27 and TRBJ1-6, with D possibly being TRBD1 (5 bases). Germline V CDR1 and CDR2: MNHEY, SMNVEV (reference sequence). The ends were cut back, 3 bases at V and 6 bases at J, with 12 bases in the middle. The CDR3 has 15 amino acids. CDR3 in amino acids: CASSFGGTLNSPLHF. Written as DNA, the CDR3 is TGTGCCAGCAGTTTTGGAGGGACCCTTAATTCACCCCTCCACTTT.

The chain employs TRBV7-3 and TRBJ2-5; 9 bases are a match to TRBD1. CDR1 is SGHTA, CDR2 FQGTGA, per germline. The junction had 6 bases not matched to a gene; V was cut back by 2 bases and J by 5 bases. This CDR3 has 15 amino acids. The CDR3 loop is CASSLGDRDLETQYF. DNA for the CDR3: TGTGCCAGCAGCTTAGGGGACAGGGACTTGGAGACCCAGTACTTC.

This clone was recorded once. The chain recombines TRBV7-6 with TRBJ2-2; D is possibly TRBD2 (6 bases). Germline V CDR1 and CDR2: SGHVS, FNYEAQ. This CDR3 spans 14 amino acids. The CDR3 protein is CASAGEVDTGELFF. CDR3 coding DNA: TGTGCTTCAGCCGGGGAGGTAGACACCGGGGAGCTGTTTTTT.

V usage is TRBV5-6 and J usage is TRBJ2-2, with TRBD1 identical over 8 bases. Losses at the gene ends were 4 bases for V and 5 bases for J; bases not matched to a gene: 4. The germline gives CDR1 SGHDT, CDR2 YYEEEE. The length of the CDR3 is 14 residues. In DNA form, the CDR3 reads TGTGCCAGCAGCCGTAACAGGGGGACCGGGGAGCTGTTTTTT. It is translated as CASSRNRGTGELFF.

The chain is built from TRBV7-2 and TRBJ2-2; 10 bases agree with TRBD2. The length of the CDR3 is 18 residues. V lost 3 bases to trimming and J lost 0 bases; unmatched junction nucleotides: 7. The germline V gene encodes CDR1 SGHTA and CDR2 FQGNSA. The CDR3 sequence is CASSFQPSGGANTGELFF. The CDR3 nucleotides read TGTGCCAGCAGCTTTCAGCCTAGCGGGGGCGCGAACACCGGGGAGCTGTTTTTT. The whole variable domain, remainder taken from reference TRBV7-2 and TRBJ2-2, is GAGVSQSPSNKVTEKGKDVELRCDPISGHTALYWYRQSLGQGLEFLIYFQGNSAPDKSGLPSDRFSAERTGGSVSTLTIQRTQQEDSAVYLCASSFQPSGGANTGELFFGEGSRLTVL.

The chain is built from TRBV2 and TRBJ2-5, with 12 bases lining up with TRBD2. The CDR3 loop spans 17 amino acids. Germline V gives CDR1 SNHLY, CDR2 FYNNEI. Trimming took 5 bases from V and 1 from J; bases not matched to a gene: 8. CDR3 residues: CASSYQLAGGAQETQYF. The CDR3, as DNA: TGTGCCAGCAGTTACCAACTAGCGGGGGGCGCCCAAGAGACCCAGTACTTC.

The chain combines TRBV19 with TRBJ1-4; no firm D call. Trimming took off 3 bases at V and 0 bases at J, with 5 bases between the two ends. Germline V gene sequence: CDR1 LNHDA, CDR2 SQIVND (reference sequence). The length of the CDR3 is 14 residues. The DNA for the CDR3 is TGTGCCAGTAGTATGCCAGCAACTAATGAAAAACTGTTTTTT. This encodes CASSMPATNEKLFF.

The chain links TRBV21-1 to TRBJ2-7; the DNA was not used to check the table's D call, TRBD1. TRBV21-1 is marked as a pseudogene. The CDR3 extends over 15 amino acids. CDR3 protein: CASSTGQGFSDEQYF. The CDR3 nucleotides read TGTGCCAGCAGCACGGGACAGGGATTTTCGGACGAGCAGTACTTC.

V and J are TRBV29-1 and TRBJ2-7, with a tentative D call TRBD2 (7 bases). V was trimmed by 1 base and J by 4 bases, leaving 23 bases between them. Germline CDR1 reads SQVTM; CDR2 reads ANQGSEA. CDR3 length: 17 residues. CDR3: CSVEGGQGAGRPYEQYF. As DNA, the CDR3 is TGCAGCGTTGAAGGGGGACAAGGAGCGGGGCGCCCTTACGAGCAGTACTTC.